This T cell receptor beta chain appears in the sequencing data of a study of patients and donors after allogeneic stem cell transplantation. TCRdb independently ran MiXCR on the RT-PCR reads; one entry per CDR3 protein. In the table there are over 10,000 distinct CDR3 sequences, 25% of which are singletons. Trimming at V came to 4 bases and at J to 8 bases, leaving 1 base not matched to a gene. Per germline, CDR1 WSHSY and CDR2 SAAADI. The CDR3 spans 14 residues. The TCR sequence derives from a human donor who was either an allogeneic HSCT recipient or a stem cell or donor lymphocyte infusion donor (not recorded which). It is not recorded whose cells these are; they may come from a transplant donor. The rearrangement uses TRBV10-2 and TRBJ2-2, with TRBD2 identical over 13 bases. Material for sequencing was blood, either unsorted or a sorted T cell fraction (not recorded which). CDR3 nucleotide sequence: TGCGCCAGCAGTGCGACTAGCGGGAGGGGGGAGCTGTTTTTT. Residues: CASSATSGRGELFF.